This record concerns one T cell receptor (beta chain) sequence. Its cognate antigen is unknown. The data were taken from a study of shared clonotypes between healthy human individuals. Overall study results and limits: Generation probabilities of non-shared clonotypes were lower (relative to those shared by all four donors). A few donors shared approximately 5% of their naive CD4 clonotypes. Clonotype sharing among donors was thought likely to change with sequencing depth.

The assay was run at deep level. This table comes from immunoSEQ multiplex PCR, and its TCRdb copy is limited to in-frame clones, with some not included. The sample holds about 660,000 clones; roughly 70% are singletons and the top ten take roughly 1.7%. This CDR3 is 16 amino acids long. CDR1 is SGHVS and CDR2 is FQNEAQ in the germline V gene. V was cut by 2 bases and J by 0 bases, with 10 bases left in between. V is TRBV7-8 and J is TRBJ2-2, with D tentatively TRBD1 (5 bases). The clonotype was recovered from a young woman in good health. Source material: memory CD4+ T cells sorted from blood. Subset: CD45RA-negative fraction. The CDR3 is CASSLRGASNTGELFF. The CDR3 bases are TGTGCCAGCAGCTTAAGGGGTGCGTCGAACACCGGGGAGCTGTTTTTT.